The rows below give T cell receptor beta chains drawn from one sample of a study of response to subunit inactivated influenza vaccine. TCRdb itself ran the RT-PCR reads through MiXCR, one entry per CDR3 protein. Of around 790,000 distinct CDR3 sequences listed, roughly 20% were seen once; the top ten hold about a tenth. Material: PBMCs from blood, obtained approximately 5 days after vaccination. The receptor set was obtained from a man aged 50 to 59 who received an inactivated influenza vaccine. CDR3s include the opening cysteine and the closing phenylalanine or tryptophan.

>TRBJ2-1|TRBV10-3|15
CAISDGSGIYNEQFF
>TRBJ2-1|TRBV25-1|13
CASSRDPGNEQFF
>TRBJ1-5|TRBV20-1|14
CSAKAPIGNQPQHF
>TRBJ2-1|TRBV3-1|13
CASSQYRGGEQFF
>TRBJ2-1|TRBV20-1|14
CSARKREGPNEQFF
>TRBJ2-3|TRBV29-1|17
CSVEDGISGGKADTQYF
>TRBJ2-2|TRBV6-1|12
CASSEAPGELFF
>TRBJ2-7|TRBV12-3/TRBV12-4|15
CASRAGTTASYEQYF
>TRBJ2-7|TRBV5-5|14
CASSSSAKTYEQYF
>TRBJ2-3|TRBV9|15
CASTLAVSPTDTQYF
>TRBJ2-5|TRBV3-1|16
CASSPTRTSGKETQYF
>TRBJ2-5|TRBV24-1|15
CATSGKGGLQETQYF
>TRBJ2-7|TRBV3-1|16
CASSQSPSGGNYEQYF
>TRBJ1-4|TRBV29-1|14
CSGLSRDRGEKLFF
>TRBJ2-3|TRBV7-9|14
CASSVEDRVDTQYF
>TRBJ2-1|TRBV20-1|12
CSVGLGHTEQFF
>TRBJ1-1|TRBV29-1|14
CSVLKGGPNTEAFF
>TRBJ2-1|TRBV3-1|14
CASSQGVRLSEQFF
>TRBJ2-1|TRBV5-1|14
CASSGSGFYNEQFF
>TRBJ2-7|TRBV10-3|15
CAISESWGSTYEQYF
>TRBJ2-1|TRBV7-8|15
CASSLYRQGSGEQFF
>TRBJ1-1|TRBV15|16
CATSRDFPGLSTEAFF
>TRBJ2-1|TRBV29-1|14
CSVELASSYNEQFF
>TRBJ2-7|TRBV7-2|15
CASSLFPGTNYEQYF
>TRBJ2-7|TRBV3-1|14
CASSRSGGAHEQYF
>TRBJ1-1|TRBV18|15
CASSPSGLVGTEAFF
>TRBJ2-7|TRBV4-1|15
CASSRIGQGDYEQYF
>TRBJ2-7|TRBV5-1|12
CASSTNPTEQYF
>TRBJ1-5|TRBV2|15
CASSPPGHSNQPQHF
>TRBJ2-7|TRBV5-8|15
CASSLGLLLGYEQYF
>TRBJ2-7|TRBV21-1|12
CASSKAGSEQYF
>TRBJ2-2|TRBV11-3|17
CASSLDQVAENTGELFF
>TRBJ2-2|TRBV6-1|14
CATRTGTYTGELFF
>TRBJ2-1|TRBV27|17
CASSTATGLAVYNEQFF
>TRBJ2-1|TRBV27|16
CASSSPIQGLEGEQFF
>TRBJ2-7|TRBV6-2/TRBV6-3|15
CASSTTRTPSYEQYF
>TRBJ1-5|TRBV7-8|14
CASSLAWGGQPQHF
>TRBJ2-3|TRBV11-2|17
CASSLALGGTSTDTQYF
>TRBJ2-3|TRBV20-1|14
CSARDFRATDTQYF
>TRBJ2-1|TRBV5-1|16
CASSSLGKGSYNEQFF
>TRBJ2-3|TRBV5-6|16
CASSSTGTGGRDTQYF
>TRBJ1-5|TRBV20-1|13
CSASAGSNQPQHF
>TRBJ2-5|TRBV20-1|15
CSARVGTGGRETQYF
>TRBJ2-1|TRBV7-2|13
CASSRGRRGEQFF
>TRBJ2-2|TRBV7-6|17
CASSLVRREGPTGELFF
>TRBJ2-4|TRBV5-5|14
CASSGQGGEYIQYF
>TRBJ2-7|TRBV4-3|13
CASSQGARNEQYF